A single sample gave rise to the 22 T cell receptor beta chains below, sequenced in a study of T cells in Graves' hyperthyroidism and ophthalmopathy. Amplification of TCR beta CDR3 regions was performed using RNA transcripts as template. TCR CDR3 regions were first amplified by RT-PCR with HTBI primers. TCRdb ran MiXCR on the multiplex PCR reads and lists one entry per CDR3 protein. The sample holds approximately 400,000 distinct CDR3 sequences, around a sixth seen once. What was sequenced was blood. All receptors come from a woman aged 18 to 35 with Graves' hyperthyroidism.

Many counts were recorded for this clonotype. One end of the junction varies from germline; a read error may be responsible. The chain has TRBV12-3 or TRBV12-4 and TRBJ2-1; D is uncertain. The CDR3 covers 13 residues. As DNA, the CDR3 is TGTGCCACCGGAACCGGTGGGTACAGTGAGCAGTTCTTC. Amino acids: CATGTGGYSEQFF.

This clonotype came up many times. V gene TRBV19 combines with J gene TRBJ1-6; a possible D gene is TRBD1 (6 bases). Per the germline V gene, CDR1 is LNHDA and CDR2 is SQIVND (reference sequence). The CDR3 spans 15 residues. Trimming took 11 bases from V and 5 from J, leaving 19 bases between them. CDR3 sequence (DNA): TGTGCCTCGACCGGGGGCGCGTCGGATAATTCACCCCTCCACTTT. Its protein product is CASTGGASDNSPLHF.

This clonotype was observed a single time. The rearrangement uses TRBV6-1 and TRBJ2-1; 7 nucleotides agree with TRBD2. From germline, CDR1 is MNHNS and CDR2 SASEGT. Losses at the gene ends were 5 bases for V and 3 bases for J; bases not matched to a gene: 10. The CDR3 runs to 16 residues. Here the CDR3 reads CASSLPGRELYNEQFF. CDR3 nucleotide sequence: TGTGCCAGCAGTCTACCGGGGCGGGAGCTCTACAATGAGCAGTTCTTC.

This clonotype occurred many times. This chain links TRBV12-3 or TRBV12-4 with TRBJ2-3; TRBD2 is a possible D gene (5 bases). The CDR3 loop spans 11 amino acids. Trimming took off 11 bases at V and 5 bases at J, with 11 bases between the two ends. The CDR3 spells CAWVRGDTQYF. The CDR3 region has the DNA TGTGCCTGGGTCCGGGGAGATACGCAGTATTTT.

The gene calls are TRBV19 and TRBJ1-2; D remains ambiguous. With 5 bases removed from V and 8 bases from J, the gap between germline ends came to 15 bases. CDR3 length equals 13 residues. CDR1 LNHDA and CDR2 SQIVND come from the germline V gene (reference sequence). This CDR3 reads CASSPPPLGGYTF. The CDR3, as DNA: TGTGCCAGTAGTCCCCCCCCGTTGGGGGGCTACACCTTC.

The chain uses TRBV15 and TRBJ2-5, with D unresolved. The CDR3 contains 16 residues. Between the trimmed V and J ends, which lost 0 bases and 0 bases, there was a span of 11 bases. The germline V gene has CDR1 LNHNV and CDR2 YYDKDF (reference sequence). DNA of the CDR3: TGTGCCACCAGCAGAGAGGCCCAGCTGGACCAAGAGACCCAGTACTTC. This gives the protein CATSREAQLDQETQYF. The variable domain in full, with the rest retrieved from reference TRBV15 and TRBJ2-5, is DAMVIQNPRYQVTQFGKPVTLSCSQTLNHNVMYWYQQKSSQAPKLLFHYYDKDFNNEADTPDNFQSRRPNTSFCFLDIRSPGLGDTAMYLCATSREAQLDQETQYFGPGTRLLVL.

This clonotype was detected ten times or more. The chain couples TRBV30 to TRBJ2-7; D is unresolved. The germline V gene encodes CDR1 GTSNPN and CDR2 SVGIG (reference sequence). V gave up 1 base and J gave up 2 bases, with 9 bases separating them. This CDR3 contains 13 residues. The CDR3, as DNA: TGTGCCTGGAGTGGCCGACTGCCCTACGAGCAGTACTTC. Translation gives CAWSGRLPYEQYF.

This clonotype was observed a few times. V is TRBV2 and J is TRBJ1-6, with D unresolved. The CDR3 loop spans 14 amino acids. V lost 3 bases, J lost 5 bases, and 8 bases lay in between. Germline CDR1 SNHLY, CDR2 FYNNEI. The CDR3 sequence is CASSDGRDNSPLHF. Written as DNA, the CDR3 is TGTGCCAGCAGTGATGGACGGGATAATTCACCCCTCCACTTT.

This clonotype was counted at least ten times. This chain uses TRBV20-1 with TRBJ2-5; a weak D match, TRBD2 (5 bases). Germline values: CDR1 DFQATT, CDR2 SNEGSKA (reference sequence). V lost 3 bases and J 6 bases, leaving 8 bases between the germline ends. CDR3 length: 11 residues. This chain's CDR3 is CSASSSQTQYF. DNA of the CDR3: TGCAGTGCTAGCTCTAGCCAGACCCAGTACTTC.

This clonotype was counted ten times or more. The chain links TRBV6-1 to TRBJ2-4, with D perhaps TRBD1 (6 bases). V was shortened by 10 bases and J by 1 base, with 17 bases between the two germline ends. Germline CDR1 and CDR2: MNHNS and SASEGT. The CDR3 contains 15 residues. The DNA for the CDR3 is TGTGCCACTACCAGGGGTGGGGGCGCCAAAAACATTCAGTACTTC. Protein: CATTRGGGAKNIQYF.

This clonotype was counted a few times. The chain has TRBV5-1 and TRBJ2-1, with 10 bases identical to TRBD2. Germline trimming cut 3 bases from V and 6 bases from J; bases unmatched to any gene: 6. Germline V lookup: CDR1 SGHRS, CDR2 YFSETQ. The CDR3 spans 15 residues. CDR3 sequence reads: CASSWSGGAPNEQFF. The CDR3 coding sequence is TGCGCCAGCAGCTGGAGCGGGGGGGCCCCCAATGAGCAGTTCTTC.

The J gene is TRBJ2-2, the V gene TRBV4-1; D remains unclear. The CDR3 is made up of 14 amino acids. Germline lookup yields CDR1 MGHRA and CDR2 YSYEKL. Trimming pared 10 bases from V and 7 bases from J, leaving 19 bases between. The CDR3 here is CATRRLGGIGELFF. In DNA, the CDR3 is TGCGCCACTCGGCGGCTGGGTGGGATCGGGGAGCTGTTTTTT.

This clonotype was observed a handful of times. Here the CDR3 DNA reads TGCAGCGTTGAAGAGGGTGGGTGGGCAGGGCAGAACACTGAAGCTTTCTTT. Residues: CSVEEGGWAGQNTEAFF. The chain uses TRBV29-1 and TRBJ1-1; D perhaps matches TRBD1 (5 bases). V gave up 0 bases and J gave up 1 base, with 18 bases separating them. From germline, CDR1 is SQVTM and CDR2 ANQGSEA. CDR3 length: 17 residues.

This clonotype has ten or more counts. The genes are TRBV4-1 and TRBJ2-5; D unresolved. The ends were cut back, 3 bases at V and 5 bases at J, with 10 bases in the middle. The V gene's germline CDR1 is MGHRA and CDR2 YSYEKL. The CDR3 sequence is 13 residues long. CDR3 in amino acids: CASSQWMRETQYF. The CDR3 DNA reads TGCGCCAGCAGCCAGTGGATGAGGGAGACCCAGTACTTC.

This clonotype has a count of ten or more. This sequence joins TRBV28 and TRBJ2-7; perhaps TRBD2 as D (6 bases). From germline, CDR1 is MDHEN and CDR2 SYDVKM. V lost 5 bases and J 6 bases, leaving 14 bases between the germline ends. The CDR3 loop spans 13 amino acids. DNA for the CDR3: TGTGCCAGCAGTCCGGCCGGGAGCCCCGAGCAGTACTTC. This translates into CASSPAGSPEQYF. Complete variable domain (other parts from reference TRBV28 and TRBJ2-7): DVKVTQSSRYLVKRTGEKVFLECVQDMDHENMFWYRQDPGLGLRLIYFSYDVKMKEKGDIPEGYSVSREKKERFSLILESASTNQTSMYLCASSPAGSPEQYFGPGTRLTVT.

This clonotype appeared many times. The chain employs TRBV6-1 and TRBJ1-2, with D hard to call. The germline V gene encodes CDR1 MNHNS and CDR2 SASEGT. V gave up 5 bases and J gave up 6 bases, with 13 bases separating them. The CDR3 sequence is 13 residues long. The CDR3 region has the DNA TGTGCCAGCAGTTACCGGGCAGAACATGGCTACACCTTC. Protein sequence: CASSYRAEHGYTF.

The CDR3 spells CACSTGGSGNTIYF. In DNA form, the CDR3 reads TGTGCCTGCAGTACAGGGGGCTCTGGAAACACCATATATTTT. The V and J genes are TRBV30 and TRBJ1-3; 8 bases line up with TRBD1. Germline values: CDR1 GTSNPN, CDR2 SVGIG (reference sequence). The CDR3 contains 14 residues. Losses at the gene ends were 6 bases for V and 0 bases for J; bases not matched to a gene: 4.

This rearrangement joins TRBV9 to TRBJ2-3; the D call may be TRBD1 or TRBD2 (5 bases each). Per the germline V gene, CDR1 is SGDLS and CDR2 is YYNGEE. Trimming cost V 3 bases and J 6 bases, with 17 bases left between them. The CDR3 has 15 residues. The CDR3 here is CASSARDLEGDTQYF. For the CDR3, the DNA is TGTGCCAGCAGCGCCAGGGACCTCGAGGGGGATACGCAGTATTTT.

CDR3 in DNA: TGTGCCAGCAGTTACTCTCGGAGCAAGCCCCAGCATTTT. As protein: CASSYSRSKPQHF. V gene TRBV6-5 combines with J gene TRBJ1-5, with D unresolved. This CDR3 contains 13 residues. Trimming cost V 0 bases and J 8 bases, with 8 bases left between them. The germline V gene encodes CDR1 MNHEY and CDR2 SVGAGI.

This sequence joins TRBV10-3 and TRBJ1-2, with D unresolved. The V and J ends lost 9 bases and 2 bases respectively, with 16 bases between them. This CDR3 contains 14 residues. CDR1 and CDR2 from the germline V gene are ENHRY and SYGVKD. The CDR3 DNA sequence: TGTGCCATGTCCCTAAAGGCGGGGAACTATGGCTACACCTTC. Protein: CAMSLKAGNYGYTF.

The CDR3 sequence is CASSDGGSGRALETQYF. CDR3 DNA sequence: TGTGCCAGCAGTGATGGGGGTAGCGGGAGGGCCTTGGAGACCCAGTACTTC. The rearrangement links TRBV25-1 to TRBJ2-5, with 11 positions matching TRBD2. Germline-derived CDR1 and CDR2 are MGHDK and SYGVNS. V trimming: 3 bases; J trimming: 5 bases; junction bases outside the gene matches: 11. The CDR3 covers 17 residues.

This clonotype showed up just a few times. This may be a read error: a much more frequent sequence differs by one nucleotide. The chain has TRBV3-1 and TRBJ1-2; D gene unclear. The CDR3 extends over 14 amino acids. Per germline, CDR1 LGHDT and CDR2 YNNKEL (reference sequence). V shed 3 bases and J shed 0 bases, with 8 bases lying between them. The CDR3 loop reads CASSQAGPNYGYTF. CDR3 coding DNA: TGTGCCAGCAGCCAGGCCGGCCCTAACTATGGCTACACCTTC.